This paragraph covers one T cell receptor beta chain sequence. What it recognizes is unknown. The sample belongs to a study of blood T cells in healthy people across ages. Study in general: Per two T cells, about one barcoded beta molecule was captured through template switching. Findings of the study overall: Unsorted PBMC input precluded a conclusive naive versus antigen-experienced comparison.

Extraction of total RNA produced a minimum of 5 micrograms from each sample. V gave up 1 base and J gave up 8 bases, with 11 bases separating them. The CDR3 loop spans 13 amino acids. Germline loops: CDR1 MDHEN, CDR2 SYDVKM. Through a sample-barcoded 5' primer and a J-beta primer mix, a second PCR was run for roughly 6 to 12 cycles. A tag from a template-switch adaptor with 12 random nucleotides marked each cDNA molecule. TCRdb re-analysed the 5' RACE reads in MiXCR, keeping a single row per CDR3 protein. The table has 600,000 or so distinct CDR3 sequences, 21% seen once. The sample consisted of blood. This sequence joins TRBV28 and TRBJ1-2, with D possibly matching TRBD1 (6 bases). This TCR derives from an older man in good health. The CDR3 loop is CASSLYSGVGYTF. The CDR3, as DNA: TGTGCCAGCAGTTTATATTCAGGGGTCGGCTACACCTTC.